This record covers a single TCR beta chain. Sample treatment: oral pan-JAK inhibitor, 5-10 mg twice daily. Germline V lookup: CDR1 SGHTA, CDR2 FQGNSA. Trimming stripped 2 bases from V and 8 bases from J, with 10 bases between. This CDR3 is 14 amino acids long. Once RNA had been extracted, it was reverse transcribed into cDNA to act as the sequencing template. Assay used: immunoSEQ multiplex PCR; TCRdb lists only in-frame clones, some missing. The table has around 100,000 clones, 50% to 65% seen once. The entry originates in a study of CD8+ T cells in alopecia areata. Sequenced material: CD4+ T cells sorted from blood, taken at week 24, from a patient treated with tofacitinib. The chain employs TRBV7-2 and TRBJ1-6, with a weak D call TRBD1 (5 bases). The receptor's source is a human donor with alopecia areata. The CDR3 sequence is CASSLQGTHSPLHF. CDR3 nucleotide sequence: TGTGCCAGCAGCTTACAGGGAACCCATTCACCCCTCCACTTT. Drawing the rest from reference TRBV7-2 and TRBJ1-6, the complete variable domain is GAGVSQSPSNKVTEKGKDVELRCDPISGHTALYWYRQSLGQGLEFLIYFQGNSAPDKSGLPSDRFSAERTGGSVSTLTIQRTQQEDSAVYLCASSLQGTHSPLHFGNGTRLTVT.